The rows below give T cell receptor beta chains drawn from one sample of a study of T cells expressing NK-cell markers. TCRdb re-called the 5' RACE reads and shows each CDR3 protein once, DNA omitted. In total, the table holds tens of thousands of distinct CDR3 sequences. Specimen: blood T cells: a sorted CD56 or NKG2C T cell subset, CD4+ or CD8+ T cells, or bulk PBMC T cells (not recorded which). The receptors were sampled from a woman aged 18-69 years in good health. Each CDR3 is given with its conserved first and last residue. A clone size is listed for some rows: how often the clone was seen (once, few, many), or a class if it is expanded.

CDR3: CASSLASGVNYGYTF
V: TRBV7-9
size: .
J: TRBJ1-2

CDR3: CASSLAFRVSSYNEQFF
V: TRBV11-1
size: .
J: TRBJ2-1

CDR3: CATRHDRDRGTGELFF
V: TRBV24-1
size: .
J: TRBJ2-2

CDR3: CASSLARGINQPQHF
V: TRBV7-6
size: .
J: TRBJ1-5

CDR3: CASGNRGTFGFDSPLHF
V: TRBV4-1
size: .
J: TRBJ1-6

CDR3: CATSDWTGSNNEQFF
V: TRBV24-1
size: .
J: TRBJ2-1

CDR3: CASSLAGASTDTQYF
V: TRBV27
size: .
J: TRBJ2-3

CDR3: CAWSVTNEQFF
V: TRBV30
size: .
J: TRBJ2-1

CDR3: CASSLGQGNTEAFF
V: TRBV7-6
size: .
J: TRBJ1-1

CDR3: CASSQDPQGVSTDTQYF
V: TRBV3-1
size: .
J: TRBJ2-3

CDR3: CASSPILGEQFF
V: TRBV14
size: .
J: TRBJ2-1

CDR3: CASSASTSAAYEQYF
V: TRBV9
size: .
J: TRBJ2-7

CDR3: CASHSAFEQYF
V: TRBV27
size: .
J: TRBJ2-7

CDR3: CKVGHGSGYTF
V: TRBV20-1
size: .
J: TRBJ1-2

CDR3: CSARDGPSYEQYF
V: TRBV20-1
size: .
J: TRBJ2-7

CDR3: CASSFVRGPSDTQYF
V: TRBV13
size: .
J: TRBJ2-3

CDR3: CATSDKKDEQFF
V: TRBV24-1
size: .
J: TRBJ2-1

CDR3: CASSETRGANEQFF
V: TRBV2
size: .
J: TRBJ2-1

CDR3: CASSVATGNYEQYF
V: TRBV9
size: .
J: TRBJ2-7

CDR3: CASSFGNEQFF
V: TRBV27
size: .
J: TRBJ2-1

CDR3: CASSSRRGSEAFF
V: TRBV7-7
size: .
J: TRBJ1-1

CDR3: CASRDDAPEAFF
V: TRBV12-3/TRBV12-4
size: .
J: TRBJ1-1

CDR3: CASSPPGERVYEQYF
V: TRBV25-1
size: .
J: TRBJ2-7

CDR3: CASSLDTISDYEQYF
V: TRBV5-1
size: .
J: TRBJ2-7

CDR3: CASSLRYSGARKNIQYF
V: TRBV27
size: .
J: TRBJ2-4

CDR3: CAISELAGSMYTQYF
V: TRBV10-3
size: .
J: TRBJ2-3

CDR3: CSVGGIEDGYTF
V: TRBV29-1
size: .
J: TRBJ1-2

CDR3: CASSLAIYGGYYGYTF
V: TRBV12-3/TRBV12-4
size: .
J: TRBJ1-2

CDR3: CASSERENSPLHF
V: TRBV2
size: .
J: TRBJ1-6

CDR3: CASSHGGGQPSTDTQYF
V: TRBV27
size: .
J: TRBJ2-3

CDR3: CASSAVGNPYEQYF
V: TRBV2
size: .
J: TRBJ2-7

CDR3: CASSLGMGQGAYEQYF
V: TRBV7-6
size: .
J: TRBJ2-7

CDR3: CASSYGGEPQYF
V: TRBV6-5
size: .
J: TRBJ2-5

CDR3: CASSVSLSNTGELFF
V: TRBV19
size: .
J: TRBJ2-2

CDR3: CASSSTGQLYNEQFF
V: TRBV7-9
size: .
J: TRBJ2-1

CDR3: CASSLGTGDLDYGYTF
V: TRBV12-3/TRBV12-4
size: .
J: TRBJ1-2

CDR3: CATQSRDRRYEQYF
V: TRBV19
size: .
J: TRBJ2-7

CDR3: CASGAGYEQYF
V: TRBV28
size: .
J: TRBJ2-7

CDR3: CSASSLAEQYF
V: TRBV20-1
size: .
J: TRBJ2-7

CDR3: CASSLERLSGRGSYNEQFF
V: TRBV5-1
size: .
J: TRBJ2-1

CDR3: CASRRTSGGSTYNEQFF
V: TRBV9
size: .
J: TRBJ2-1

CDR3: CASSWKDRTPSYEQYF
V: TRBV7-2
size: .
J: TRBJ2-7

CDR3: CASSDGGLNTEAFF
V: TRBV6-1
size: .
J: TRBJ1-1

CDR3: CASSHRQAKDTQYF
V: TRBV12-3/TRBV12-4
size: .
J: TRBJ2-3

CDR3: CASNRGFYGYTF
V: TRBV19
size: .
J: TRBJ1-2

CDR3: CASSLGRRGTEAFF
V: TRBV7-6
size: .
J: TRBJ1-1

CDR3: CASSLVGTGDEQYF
V: TRBV27
size: .
J: TRBJ2-7

CDR3: CASSHEGTSGTFNEQFF
V: TRBV4-1
size: .
J: TRBJ2-1

CDR3: CASSPGQGVTGELFF
V: TRBV12-3/TRBV12-4
size: .
J: TRBJ2-2

CDR3: CASSVGLAGSSAFTDTQYF
V: TRBV9
size: .
J: TRBJ2-3

CDR3: CASSLREWSYNEQFF
V: TRBV7-2
size: .
J: TRBJ2-1

CDR3: CASNRAGEATGELFF
V: TRBV2
size: .
J: TRBJ2-2

CDR3: CASSSRWLPGSTDTQYF
V: TRBV28
size: .
J: TRBJ2-3

CDR3: CASSPDNREQYF
V: TRBV11-2
size: .
J: TRBJ2-7

CDR3: CASSQGRQGFQPQHF
V: TRBV3-1
size: medium-sized
J: TRBJ1-5